Listed below are T cell receptor beta chains from one sample, sequenced in a study of cytomegalovirus exposure and HLA in healthy donors. Sequencing was performed with immunoSEQ multiplex PCR; in TCRdb, only in-frame clones are kept and a portion is missing. This table holds approximately 130,000 clones, about 70% found once. Sequencing was performed on PBMCs. The receptors come from a woman aged 40 to 55 in good health and CMV-seronegative. Both conserved end residues are part of each CDR3. The order of the fields is J gene, V gene, clone size, D gene, CDR3 DNA, CDR3 protein. The D gene is left open where the match is weak. Rows may omit the clone size; those that give it use once, few, many or a size class.

>TRBJ2-3|TRBV19|NA|NA
TGTGCCAGTACTAGCGTTGGCACAGATACGCAGTATTTT
CASTSVGTDTQYF
>TRBJ1-5|TRBV18|few|NA
TGTGCCAGCTCTATCCGGGACAACCTCAATCAGCCCCAGCATTTT
CASSIRDNLNQPQHF
>TRBJ2-7|TRBV28|NA|TRBD1
TGTGCCAGCAGCCAGGACAGGAAGGGGCCCAACGAGCAGTACTTC
CASSQDRKGPNEQYF
>TRBJ2-7|TRBV4-3|NA|TRBD2
TGCGCCAGCAGCCCCGCGGGGGGCTACGAGCAGTACTTC
CASSPAGGYEQYF
>TRBJ1-2|TRBV18|NA|TRBD1
TGTGCCAGCTCACCTTCAAGACAGGGGGCTCGTGGTGGCTACACCTTC
CASSPSRQGARGGYTF
>TRBJ1-1|TRBV9|NA|NA
TGTGCCAGCAGCGCGGTACCACAGGGTAACGCTGAAGCTTTCTTT
CASSAVPQGNAEAFF
>TRBJ1-1|TRBV6-5|NA|TRBD1
TGTGCCAGCAGTTACCAAACCGCAGGGGGCACTGAAGCTTTCTTT
CASSYQTAGGTEAFF
>TRBJ2-3|TRBV5-4|NA|NA
TGTGCCAGCAGCCTCCCCACAGATACGCAGTATTTT
CASSLPTDTQYF
>TRBJ1-1|TRBV7-9|few|NA
TGTGCCAGCAGCTTAGGGACTTCGGGGTACACTGAAGCTTTCTTT
CASSLGTSGYTEAFF
>TRBJ1-1|TRBV28|few|TRBD1
TGTGCCAGCTTAGGGACAGGGGAAGCTTTCTTT
CASLGTGEAFF
>TRBJ2-1|TRBV5-8|NA|NA
TGTGCCAGCAGCTTGTTAACGGATGAGCAGTTCTTC
CASSLLTDEQFF
>TRBJ2-1|TRBV6-4|once|TRBD1
TGTGCCAGCAGTGACGGGACAGGGGACTACAATGAGCAGTTCTTC
CASSDGTGDYNEQFF
>TRBJ1-2|TRBV5-4|NA|TRBD1
TGTGCCAGCAGCCAGGGACAGGGGCGCACTAACTATGGCTACACCTTC
CASSQGQGRTNYGYTF
>TRBJ1-2|TRBV19|NA|NA
TGTGCCAGTAGATCCTCGACAGGCACTTACTATGGCTACACCTTC
CASRSSTGTYYGYTF